A selection of T cell receptor beta chains follows, all from one sample in a study of blood T cells in healthy people across ages. In TCRdb, the 5' RACE reads were re-called with MiXCR into one record per CDR3 protein. Among 1.5 million to 2 million distinct CDR3 sequences, about 31% were seen once, and the ten largest hold roughly 12%. Sequencing input: blood. These receptors all stem from a woman younger than 45 in good health. CDR3s include the opening cysteine and the closing phenylalanine or tryptophan. Fields, in order: J gene, D gene, clone size, V gene, CDR3 length, CDR3 DNA, CDR3 protein. The D gene is left open where the match is weak. A clone size is listed for some rows: how often the clone was seen (once, few, many), or a class if it is expanded.

>TRBJ2-7|TRBD1|NA|TRBV6-7|14
TGTGCCAGCAGTTACACCAGGGGGCAAAACGAGCAGTACTTC
CASSYTRGQNEQYF
>TRBJ2-1|NA|NA|TRBV30|13
TGTGCCTGGAGTGTCAAAAGGGTCGATGAGCAGTTCTTC
CAWSVKRVDEQFF
>TRBJ1-2|NA|NA|TRBV9|15
TGTGCCAGCAGCGTGGGAGTTCTAGGTGGAGGCGGCTACACCTTC
CASSVGVLGGGGYTF
>TRBJ1-6|NA|NA|TRBV6-1|14
TGTGCCAGCAGTGGGGGGGGACACACTTCACCCCTCCACTTT
CASSGGGHTSPLHF
>TRBJ2-5|NA|few|TRBV5-1|14
TGCGCCAGCATGGCCATGGCAGAAGGGGAGACCCAGTACTTC
CASMAMAEGETQYF
>TRBJ2-1|NA|NA|TRBV11-2|14
TGTGCCAGCAGCCCAAGGCACCTCCTTGATGGGCAGTTCTTC
CASSPRHLLDGQFF
>TRBJ2-4|TRBD2|few|TRBV4-2|18
TGTGCCAGCAGCCAACGGACTAGCGGTAGTCTAGCCAAAAACATTCAGTACTTC
CASSQRTSGSLAKNIQYF
>TRBJ2-1|NA|NA|TRBV11-2|16
TGTGCCAGCAGCCCCGATAGGCCGTACTCCTACAATGAGCAGTTCTTC
CASSPDRPYSYNEQFF
>TRBJ1-4|NA|NA|TRBV7-9|18
TGTGCCAGCAGCTTATTCCGAAGACGGGAGCGAACTAATGAAAAACTGTTTTTT
CASSLFRRRERTNEKLFF
>TRBJ2-1|NA|many|TRBV27|14
TGTGCCAGCAAACTAGCCCTCGGGCTGGGTGAGCAGTTCTTC
CASKLALGLGEQFF
>TRBJ1-2|TRBD1|NA|TRBV27|14
TGTGCCAGCAGGATTAACAGGGGGAACTATGGCTACACCTTC
CASRINRGNYGYTF
>TRBJ2-5|TRBD2|few|TRBV20-1|14
TGCAGTGCAGATAGCGGGGGGGCCGAAGAGACCCAGTACTTC
CSADSGGAEETQYF
>TRBJ2-2|NA|NA|TRBV6-6|16
TGTGCCAGCCGGACGCCGGGACTCGCGAACACCGGGGAGCTGTTTTTT
CASRTPGLANTGELFF
>TRBJ2-7|TRBD2|few|TRBV7-3|16
TGTGCCAGCAGCTTGGGGGGGACGGCCTCTTACAATGAGCAGTACTTC
CASSLGGTASYNEQYF
>TRBJ1-1|TRBD1|NA|TRBV10-3|15
TGTGCCATCAGTGCGAGGACAGGGGTGGACACTGAAGCTTTCTTT
CAISARTGVDTEAFF
>TRBJ2-3|TRBD2|NA|TRBV28|12
TGTGCCAGCACCGGGACTAGCTATACGCAGTATTTT
CASTGTSYTQYF
>TRBJ2-7|TRBD1|NA|TRBV27|16
TGTGCCAGCAGTTTAACGGGGCAGGGGGCTTCCTACGAGCAGTACTTC
CASSLTGQGASYEQYF
>TRBJ2-3|TRBD2|few|TRBV7-8|16
TGTGCCAGCAGCTTTAAACTAGCGGGTCGCACAGATACGCAGTATTTT
CASSFKLAGRTDTQYF
>TRBJ1-1|TRBD1|few|TRBV10-2|16
TGCGCCATCTCCGGGACAGGGGGCGGAATGAACACTGAAGCTTTCTTT
CAISGTGGGMNTEAFF
>TRBJ2-7|TRBD1|NA|TRBV20-1|13
TGCAGTGCCACTACAGGGGGCGGGAACGAGCAGTACTTC
CSATTGGGNEQYF
>TRBJ2-7|TRBD1|few|TRBV20-1|15
TGCAGTGCTAGTGACCGGGGACAGGGACTATCCGAGCAGTACTTC
CSASDRGQGLSEQYF
>TRBJ2-7|TRBD1|NA|TRBV2|13
TGTGCCAGCAGGGACAGGTCAGCCTACGAGCAGTACTTC
CASRDRSAYEQYF
>TRBJ2-1|NA|NA|TRBV7-6|15
TGTGCCAGCAGCTTAGCGGGGGGGCCAACCGATGAGCAGTTCTTC
CASSLAGGPTDEQFF
>TRBJ2-5|TRBD2|NA|TRBV20-1|13
TGCAGTGCTAGGGGGGGGAGTCAAGAGACCCAGTACTTC
CSARGGSQETQYF
>TRBJ2-1|TRBD2|NA|TRBV28|17
TGTGCCAGCAGTACATATTTGGGGACTAACTCCTACAATGAGCAGTTCTTC
CASSTYLGTNSYNEQFF
>TRBJ2-7|TRBD2|NA|TRBV7-9|15
TGTGCCAGCAGCTCCGAGCGGGGGAGCTCCTACGAGCAGTACTTC
CASSSERGSSYEQYF
>TRBJ2-5|TRBD2|many|TRBV7-6|16
TGTGCCAGCAGCTCCTTACTAGCGGGTTCCCAAGAGACCCAGTACTTC
CASSSLLAGSQETQYF
>TRBJ1-6|NA|NA|TRBV18|15
TGTGCCAGCTCACCAGTGACAGCGAATAATTCACCCCTCCACTTT
CASSPVTANNSPLHF
>TRBJ1-5|TRBD1|once|TRBV20-1|14
TGCAGTGCTATAAAGGGGGCCGGGGACCAGCCCCAGCATTTT
CSAIKGAGDQPQHF